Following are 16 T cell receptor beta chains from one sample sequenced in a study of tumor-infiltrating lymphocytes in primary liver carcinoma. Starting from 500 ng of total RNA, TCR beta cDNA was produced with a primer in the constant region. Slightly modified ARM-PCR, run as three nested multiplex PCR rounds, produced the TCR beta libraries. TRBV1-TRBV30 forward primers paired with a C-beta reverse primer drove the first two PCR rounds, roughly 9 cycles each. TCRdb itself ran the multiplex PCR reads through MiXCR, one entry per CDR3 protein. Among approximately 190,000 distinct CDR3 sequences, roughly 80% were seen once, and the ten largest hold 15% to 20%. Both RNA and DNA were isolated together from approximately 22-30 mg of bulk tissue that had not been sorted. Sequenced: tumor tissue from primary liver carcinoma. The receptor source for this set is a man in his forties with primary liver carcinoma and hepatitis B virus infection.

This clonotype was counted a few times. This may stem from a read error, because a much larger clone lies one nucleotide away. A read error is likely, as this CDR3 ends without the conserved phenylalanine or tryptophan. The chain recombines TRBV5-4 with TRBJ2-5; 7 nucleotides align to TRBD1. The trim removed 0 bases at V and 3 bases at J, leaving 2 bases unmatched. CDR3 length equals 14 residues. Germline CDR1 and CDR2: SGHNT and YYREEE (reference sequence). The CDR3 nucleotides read TGTGCCAGCAGCTTGGCTGGGACAGAAGAGACCCAGTACTCC. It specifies CASSLAGTEETQYS.

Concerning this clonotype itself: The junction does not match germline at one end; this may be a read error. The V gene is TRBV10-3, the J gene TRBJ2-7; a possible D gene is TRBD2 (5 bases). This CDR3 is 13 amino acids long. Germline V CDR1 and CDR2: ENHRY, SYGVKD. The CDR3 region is CVISGPGKREQYF. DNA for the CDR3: TGTGTCATCAGTGGGCCGGGGAAGCGCGAGCAGTATTTC.

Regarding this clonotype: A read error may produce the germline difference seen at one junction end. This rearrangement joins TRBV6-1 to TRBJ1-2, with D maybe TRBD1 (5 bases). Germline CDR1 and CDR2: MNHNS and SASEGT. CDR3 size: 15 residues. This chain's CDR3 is CANSDGGLQGRGYTF. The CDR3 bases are TGTGCCAACAGTGATGGGGGACTCCAGGGCCGTGGCTACACCTTC.

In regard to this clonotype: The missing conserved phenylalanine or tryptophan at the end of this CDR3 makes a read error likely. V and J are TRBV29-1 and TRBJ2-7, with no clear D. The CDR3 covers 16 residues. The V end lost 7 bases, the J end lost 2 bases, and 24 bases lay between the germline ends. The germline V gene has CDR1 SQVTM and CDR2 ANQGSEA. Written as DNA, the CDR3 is TGCAGCGCCACGGCATCTGGGATCGGCACTCCCTACGAGCAGTACTTA. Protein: CSATASGIGTPYEQYL.

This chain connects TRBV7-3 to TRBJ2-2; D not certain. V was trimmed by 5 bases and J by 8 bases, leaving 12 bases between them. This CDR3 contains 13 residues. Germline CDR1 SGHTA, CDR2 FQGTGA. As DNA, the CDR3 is TGTGCCAGCAGCCTGAGTATCGAGGGGGAGCTGTTTTTT. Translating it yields CASSLSIEGELFF.

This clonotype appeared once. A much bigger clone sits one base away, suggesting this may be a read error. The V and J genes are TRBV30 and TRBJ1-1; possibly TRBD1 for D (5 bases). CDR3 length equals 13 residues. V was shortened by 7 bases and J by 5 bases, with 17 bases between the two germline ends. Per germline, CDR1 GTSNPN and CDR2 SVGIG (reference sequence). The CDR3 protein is CALKKQGLTEAFF. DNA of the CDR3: TGTGCCTTGAAGAAGCAGGGTTTGACTGAAGCTTTCTTT.

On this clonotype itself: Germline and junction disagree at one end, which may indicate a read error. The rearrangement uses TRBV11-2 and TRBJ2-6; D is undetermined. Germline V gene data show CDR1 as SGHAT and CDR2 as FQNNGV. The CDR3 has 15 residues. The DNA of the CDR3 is TGTGCAAGCAGCTTCGATCGGGTTGGGGCCAACGTCCTGACTTTC. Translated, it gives CASSFDRVGANVLTF.

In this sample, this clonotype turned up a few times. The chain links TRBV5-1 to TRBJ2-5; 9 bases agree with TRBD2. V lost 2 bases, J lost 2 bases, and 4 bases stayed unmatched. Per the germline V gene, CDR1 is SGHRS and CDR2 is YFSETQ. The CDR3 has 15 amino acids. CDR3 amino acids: CASSLGSGGQETQYF. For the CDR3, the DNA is TGCGCCAGCAGCTTAGGTAGCGGGGGTCAAGAGACCCAGTACTTC.

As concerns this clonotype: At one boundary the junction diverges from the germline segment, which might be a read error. The CDR3 coding sequence is TGTGCCAGCGCCACCCCCAAAAGCACAGATACGCTGTATTTT. Translating it yields CASATPKSTDTLYF. V gene TRBV6-4 combines with J gene TRBJ2-3; D ambiguous. Germline V gene data show CDR1 as MRHNA and CDR2 as SNTAGT. CDR3 length: 14 residues.

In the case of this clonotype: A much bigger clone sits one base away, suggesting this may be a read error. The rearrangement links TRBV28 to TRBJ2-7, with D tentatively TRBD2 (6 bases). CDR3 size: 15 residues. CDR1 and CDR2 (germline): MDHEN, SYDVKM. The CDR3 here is CASSLRGTPSCEQYF. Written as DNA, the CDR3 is TGTGCCAGCAGTTTGCGCGGGACCCCTTCCTGCGAGCAGTACTTC. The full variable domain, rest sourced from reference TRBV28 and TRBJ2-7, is DVKVTQSSRYLVKRTGEKVFLECVQDMDHENMFWYRQDPGLGLRLIYFSYDVKMKEKGDIPEGYSVSREKKERFSLILESASTNQTSMYLCASSLRGTPSCEQYFGPGTRLTVT.

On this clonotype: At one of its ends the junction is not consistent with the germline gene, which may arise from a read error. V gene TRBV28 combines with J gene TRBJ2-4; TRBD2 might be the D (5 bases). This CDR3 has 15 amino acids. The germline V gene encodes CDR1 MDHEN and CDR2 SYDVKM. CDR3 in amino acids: CATLQVGGGVNIQYF. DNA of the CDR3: TGTGCCACCCTCCAGGTCGGTGGAGGAGTAAACATCCAGTACTTC. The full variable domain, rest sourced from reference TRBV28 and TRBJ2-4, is DVKVTQSSRYLVKRTGEKVFLECVQDMDHENMFWYRQDPGLGLRLIYFSYDVKMKEKGDIPEGYSVSREKKERFSLILESASTNQTSMYLCATLQVGGGVNIQYFGAGTRLSVL.

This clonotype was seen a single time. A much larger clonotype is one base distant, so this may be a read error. The CDR3 reads CASVLGQGKPYKQYF. The CDR3 DNA sequence: TGTGCCAGCGTACTCGGGCAGGGCAAACCCTACAAGCAGTACTTC. The V and J genes are TRBV21-1 and TRBJ2-7; TRBD1 is the table's D call and was not checked against the DNA. TRBV21-1 is recorded as a pseudogene. This CDR3 has 15 residues.

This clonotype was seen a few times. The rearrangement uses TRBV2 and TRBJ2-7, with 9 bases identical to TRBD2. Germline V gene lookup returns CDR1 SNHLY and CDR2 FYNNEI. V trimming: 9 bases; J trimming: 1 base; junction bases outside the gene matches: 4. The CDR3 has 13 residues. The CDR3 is CASIAGVSYEQYF. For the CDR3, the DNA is TGTGCCAGTATAGCGGGAGTATCCTACGAGCAGTACTTC. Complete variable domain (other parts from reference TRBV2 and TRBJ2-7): EPEVTQTPSHQVTQMGQEVILRCVPISNHLYFYWYRQILGQKVEFLVSFYNNEISEKSEIFDDQFSVERPDGSNFTLKIRSTKLEDSAMYFCASIAGVSYEQYFGPGTRLTVT.

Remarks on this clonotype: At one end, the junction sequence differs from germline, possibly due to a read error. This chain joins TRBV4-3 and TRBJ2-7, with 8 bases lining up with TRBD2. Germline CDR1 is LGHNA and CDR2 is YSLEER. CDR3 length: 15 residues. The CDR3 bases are TGCGCCAGCAGCCAAGATAGGGGAGCGGGAGACGACGAGTATTTC. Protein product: CASSQDRGAGDDEYF.

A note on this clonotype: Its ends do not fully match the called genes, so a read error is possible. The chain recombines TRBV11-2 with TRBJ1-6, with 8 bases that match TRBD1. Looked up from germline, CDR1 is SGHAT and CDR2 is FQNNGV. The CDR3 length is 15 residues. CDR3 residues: CASSGEDRAYSLLHF. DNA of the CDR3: TGTGCCAGCAGCGGCGAGGACAGGGCCTATTCACTCCTCCACTTT.

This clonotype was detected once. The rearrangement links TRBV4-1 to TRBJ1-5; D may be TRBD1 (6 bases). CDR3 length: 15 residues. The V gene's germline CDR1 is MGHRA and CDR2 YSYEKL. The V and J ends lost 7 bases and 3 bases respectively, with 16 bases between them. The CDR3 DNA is TGCGCCAGCATCCTTCGGGCAGGGGCCAATCAGCCCCAGCATTTT. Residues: CASILRAGANQPQHF.